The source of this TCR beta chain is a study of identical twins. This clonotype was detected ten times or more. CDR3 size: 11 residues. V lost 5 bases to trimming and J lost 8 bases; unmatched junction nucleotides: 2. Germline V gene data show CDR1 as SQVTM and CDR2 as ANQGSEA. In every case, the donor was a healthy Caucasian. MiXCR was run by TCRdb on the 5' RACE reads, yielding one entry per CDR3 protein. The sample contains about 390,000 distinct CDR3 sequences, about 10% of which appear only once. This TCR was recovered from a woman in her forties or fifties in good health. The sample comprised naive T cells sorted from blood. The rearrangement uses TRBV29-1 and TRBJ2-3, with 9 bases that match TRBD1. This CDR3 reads CSVTGGGTQYF. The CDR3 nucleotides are TGCAGCGTTACAGGGGGCGGTACGCAGTATTTT.